This TCR beta chain emerged from a study of cytomegalovirus exposure and HLA in healthy donors (dated by TCRdb to the late 2010s). Notes on the research overall: An earlier analysis of 587 of the donors reported 276 Gb of sequence data and around 100 million unique TCR beta sequences obtained from around 170 million T cells. Roughly 300 gigabases of sequencing data and around 80 million unique TCR sequences made up an early release that covered approximately 620 HLA-typed donors. The number of typed donors differed by locus: 629-630 for A, B, C, DRB1 and DQB1; approximately 520 for DQA1; 606 for DPA1; and around 470 for DPB1. Donor age, sex, ethnicity and CMV serostatus were compiled alongside the repertoire data. In a later genetic analysis, genome-wide SNP genotypes for about 65% of the roughly 670 donors were used, and that subset was treated as a discovery cohort. Four or five DR-DQ haplotypes were handled as single units for association and clustering, since linkage in the cohort was strong. The later analysis used no new phenotypic data to find candidate immune exposures, relying instead on TCR beta sequences and their occurrence across donors. The aim of the study was to test whether cataloging public T cell receptors could identify signatures of past pathogen exposure. All discovery cohort repertoires had been generated on a single sequencing platform. Of the 300 to 500 genotyped donors, 75% to 85% were placed in the genetic ancestry cluster associated with self-reported Caucasian donors. In a later analysis, previously published TCR beta repertoires from hundreds of donors were re-analyzed and high-resolution HLA genotyping was added so that TCR occurrence patterns could be studied. The study combined high-throughput TCR immunosequencing, statistical association of individual TCRs with disease status, and machine learning to predict cytomegalovirus infection status. Besides the first cohort of roughly 700 subjects, a separate validation cohort made up of 95 to 150 different subjects was used. HLA typing covered class I and class II loci at four-digit resolution. Across approximately 420 genotyped donors of the cohort, an average of approximately 240,000 unique TCR beta nucleotide sequences per donor were sequenced, and approximately 17% of those sequences were non-productive. The T cell repertoires of under 700 subjects were profiled by immunosequencing and related to cytomegalovirus serostatus. In an earlier analysis of 587 of the donors, high-throughput TCR beta sequencing was used to judge whether each TCR beta V gene segment behaved as functional or pseudogenic. The paper as a whole reports these results and caveats: In both the original and validation cohorts, the classifier was reported to diagnose cytomegalovirus status with high specificity and sensitivity. Because HLA typing was unavailable for some donors at each locus, only the typed subset was used in association tests. According to the authors, the approach could potentially be generalized to other disease states and immunological phenotypes. Most TCR sequences were observed very rarely across donors, whereas some public TCRs were present in many individuals. Compared with equally common non-associated chains, HLA-associated TCR beta chains in a later analysis were more clonally expanded and had lower generation probabilities. A later analysis found that TCR association rates varied across HLA loci, with DRB1 alleles showing the most associated TCRs and HLA-C alleles the fewest. Only TCR beta chains were sequenced in this cohort, and the absence of alpha or paired-chain data limited detectable features. Three of the identified cytomegalovirus-associated TCR beta chains were confirmed in vitro to be specific for cytomegalovirus antigens. A later analysis associated approximately 17,000 TCR beta sequences with specific HLA alleles at a false discovery rate of 0.05. Because the 87-base-pair reads could not distinguish some IMGT-functional V segments, including TRBV6-2 and TRBV6-3, those segments were excluded. In an earlier analysis of roughly 500 of the donors, most TCR beta V segments appeared in productive rearrangements about 87% or about 30% of the time, broadly matching IMGT annotations. The sequencing pipeline was judged likely to have produced a cluster of highly shared sequence variants as a technical artifact. Linkage disequilibrium might explain the correlated functional status among segregating V segments, but an unknown experimental factor could not be excluded. Around 16 rarely observed V segments, including chromosome 9 orphons, were excluded from the earlier analysis of several hundred of the donors because counts were too low. A further reported finding was that TCR beta sequences accurately predicted the HLA-A and HLA-B alleles for most subjects in the first cohort. In the study, around 160 TCR beta chains were listed as associated with cytomegalovirus. Compared with the roughly 670-donor mean, donors in an Asian-associated ancestry cluster had fewer N-insertions in productive TCRs, according to a later genetic analysis. In a later analysis, most CMV-associated TCR beta chains were found to appear HLA-restricted, with HLA associations seemingly driven largely by CMV exposure. The only immune exposure information available for the cohort was CMV serostatus. Assigning TCR associations to individual alleles was difficult when HLA alleles, especially DR and DQ, strongly co-occurred. In a later genetic analysis, a missense DCLRE1C variant was associated with V-gene and J-gene trimming of TCR beta chains, and the association was replicated in an independent cohort. The presence/absence analyses assumed that sequencing depth was roughly uniform across donors, and that assumption may not be true. A later analysis reported that several top co-occurrence clusters appeared linked to parvovirus B19, influenza, CMV and Epstein-Barr virus.

The CDR3 numbers 13 residues from cysteine through phenylalanine. CDR3 DNA is the only sequence kept; it has 39 bases, read in frame from the first base. For this chain, trimming is 3 bases at the V end and 6 bases at the J end, and the number of junction bases without a gene match is 4. The germline V gene gives CDR1 as SNHLY and CDR2 as FYNNEI. The library was built by means of the immunoSEQ multiplex PCR assay. For the multiplex PCR, a mixture combining 60 forward primers for TCR Vbeta segments and 13 reverse primers for TCR Jbeta segments was used. The CDR3 region of rearranged TCR beta genes was amplified from genomic DNA by a multiplex PCR assay. Amplified TCR beta libraries were sequenced as 87-base-pair reads on the Illumina HiSeq System. The original methods were these. A later analysis counted tens of millions of unique TCR beta chains across the 666 repertoires, and some 11 million of these chains were shared by at least two donors. Raw reads were error-corrected and collapsed into unique sequences by a nearest-neighbor algorithm in which closely related sequences were merged to remove PCR and sequencing errors. V, D and J gene segments were assigned by aligning CDR3 sequences to IMGT reference sequences. For a sequence to be retained, a match of at least six nucleotides was required to both a V gene segment and a J gene segment. A rearrangement was called productive if the CDR3 had no stop codons and remained in frame with V and J, and every other rearrangement was called non-productive. CDR3 was defined by IMGT convention, running from the second conserved V-encoded cysteine to the conserved J-encoded phenylalanine. The earlier analysis of fewer than 750 of the donors excluded sequences that lacked an unambiguous match to a single V gene segment. An earlier analysis of a few hundred of the donors classified V segments as functional when productive rearrangements were above 56.7% and as segregating when the standard deviation between donors was above 5%. A statistical classification framework was built to diagnose cytomegalovirus status from the catalog of TCR beta chain sequences. A later analysis assigned V and J genes by comparing TCR nucleotide sequences with IMGT/GENE-DB human TR gene sequences. The TCRdist pipeline was used in a later analysis to assign CDR3 sequences and most-parsimonious VDJ recombination scenarios. In a later analysis, each TCR beta chain was defined by its CDR3 amino acid sequence together with its V-gene family, and reads without a unique V-gene family were excluded. As a way to deal with suspected cross-contamination and a sequencing artifact, a later analysis dropped more than 500 nucleotide sequences that were highly shared and had low generation probability. For each public chain, a later analysis derived a clonal expansion index from normalized ranks of inferred template counts within each repertoire. In a later analysis, generation probabilities were computed using a VDJ recombination model fitted to out-of-frame rearrangements, and the results were checked against IGoR. Hypergeometric tests were used in a later analysis to score TCR-TCR, TCR-HLA and TCR-CMV co-occurrence, with a repertoire-size bias correction applied to the TCR pairs. A later analysis estimated false discovery rates by permuting HLA or CMV assignments 20 times. In a later analysis, co-occurring TCRs were grouped using DBSCAN, and TCRdist sequence similarity was added for clustering within HLA-allele-positive subsets. Repertoires with fewer than 30,000 or more than 120,000 public chains were left out of co-occurrence clustering, as were four to six repertoires with anomalous nucleotide sharing. Here the immuneACCESS table is served through TCRdb, limited to in-frame sequences with V and J called. Missing clones are a known gap in these copies; in checked studies unresolved V genes cover under half, and the rest lacks a known reason. That table is the source of V, J and clone size, and D and trimming were worked out from the DNA. The sample yields some 160,000 clones; about 75% were counted once. The top ten hold approximately 4.2% of the sample.

In total, just over 650 healthy bone marrow donors made up the cohort. All cohort members were sampled while nominally healthy, although unrecorded immune exposures were likely present. The donor tested CMV seronegative, placing the donor among the approximately 360 seronegative members of the cohort. A peripheral blood sample was provided by each donor, and peripheral blood mononuclear cells were used for TCR beta sequencing. The Qiagen DNeasy Blood Extraction Kit was used to extract genomic DNA from the blood cell samples. Remarks on this clone: Its antigen has not been determined. Per-base quality was not reported, and no clone a single base away is much larger than it.

This sequence was found in a man in his fifties or sixties in good health and CMV-seronegative. Sequenced input: PBMCs. The V and J genes are TRBV2 and TRBJ1-1, with 7 middle bases fitting TRBD1. The sequenced DNA is TGTGCCAGCAGTGAGGGGACAGTTCCTGAAGCTTTCTTT. Its product reads: CASSEGTVPEAFF. With the portions outside the CDR3 filled from the reference TRBV2 and TRBJ1-1 genes, the complete variable region becomes EPEVTQTPSHQVTQMGQEVILRCVPISNHLYFYWYRQILGQKVEFLVSFYNNEISEKSEIFDDQFSVERPDGSNFTLKIRSTKLEDSAMYFCASSEGTVPEAFFGQGTRLTVV.